What follows are 27 T cell receptor beta chains derived from one specimen sequenced in a study of cytomegalovirus exposure and HLA in healthy donors (dated by TCRdb to between 2016 and 2019). The method was the immunoSEQ multiplex PCR assay. The multiplex PCR relied on a mix of 60 forward primers for TCR Vbeta segments and 13 reverse primers for TCR Jbeta segments. TCRdb re-hosts the immuneACCESS table, in-frame sequences only. Its copies lack some clones; in the studies checked, an unresolved V gene accounts for under half of them, and the cause for the rest is not known. The sample has approximately 50,000 clones on record. Less than 20% of the sample goes to the ten largest clones. The source material was PBMCs. The receptors shown here come from a male donor in good health and CMV-seronegative.

The chain combines TRBV27 with TRBJ1-1, with D possibly TRBD1 on 5 matching bases. Trimming took 5 bases from V and 0 from J, leaving 7 bases between them. Germline V lookup: CDR1 MNHEY, CDR2 SMNVEV (reference sequence). The length of the CDR3 is 13 residues. CDR3 protein: CASSPTVNTEAFF. The CDR3 nucleotides are TGTGCCAGCAGTCCGACAGTGAACACTGAAGCTTTCTTT.

The chain is built from TRBV20-1 and TRBJ1-1, with TRBD1 as a possible D gene (5 bases). Trimming removed 6 bases from V and 9 bases from J, with 14 bases in between. The CDR3 extends over 11 amino acids. Germline-derived CDR1 and CDR2 are DFQATT and SNEGSKA (reference sequence). The CDR3 loop is CSATTGIQAFF. CDR3 sequence (DNA): TGCAGTGCCACAACAGGAATCCAAGCTTTCTTT.

The chain links TRBV6-5 to TRBJ1-4; 9 nucleotides align to TRBD1. J lost 3 bases, V lost 6 bases, and 5 bases had no gene match. Per the germline V gene, CDR1 is MNHEY and CDR2 is SVGAGI. CDR3 length: 15 amino acids. The CDR3 protein is CASRRQGGANEKLFF. The DNA for the CDR3 is TGTGCCAGCAGGCGACAGGGGGGGGCTAATGAAAAACTGTTTTTT.

The V and J genes are TRBV4-1 and TRBJ1-4, with 9 bases fitting TRBD1. The CDR3 has 16 amino acids. V shed 3 bases and J 6 bases; nucleotides not matched to a gene: 8. Per the germline V gene, CDR1 is MGHRA and CDR2 is YSYEKL. The chain's CDR3 is CASSQTGGSMDEKLFF. The CDR3 DNA is TGCGCCAGCAGCCAGACAGGGGGAAGTATGGATGAAAAACTGTTTTTT.

The genes are TRBV6-5 and TRBJ2-2; D unresolved. Germline CDR1 reads MNHEY; CDR2 reads SVGAGI. Trimming shortened V by 4 bases and J by 5 bases, and 11 bases separated the two germline ends. This CDR3 region has 14 residues. CDR3 loop: CASSFGPVTGELFF. The DNA of the CDR3 is TGTGCCAGCAGTTTTGGGCCAGTGACCGGGGAGCTGTTTTTT.

The chain uses TRBV29-1 and TRBJ2-1; D may be TRBD2 (7 bases). The CDR3 length is 13 residues. V lost 3 bases and J lost 7, with 13 bases in between. Germline V gene lookup returns CDR1 SQVTM and CDR2 ANQGSEA. The DNA for the CDR3 is TGCAGCGTTGATGCGGGGGCTGGTAATGAGCAGTTCTTC. Residues: CSVDAGAGNEQFF.

The chain recombines TRBV30 with TRBJ1-1, with 9 bases fitting TRBD1. Germline V gene data show CDR1 as GTSNPN and CDR2 as SVGIG (reference sequence). CDR3 length equals 13 residues. J gave up 6 bases and V 2 bases, and 4 bases lay outside the gene matches. CDR3 sequence reads: CAWSTGGSSEAFF. The CDR3 DNA is TGTGCCTGGAGTACAGGGGGCTCCTCTGAAGCTTTCTTT.

V gene TRBV15 combines with J gene TRBJ1-4, with D perhaps TRBD1 (5 bases). The CDR3 is 16 residues long. The germline V gene has CDR1 LNHNV and CDR2 YYDKDF (reference sequence). With 8 bases removed from V and 5 bases from J, the gap between germline ends came to 21 bases. This CDR3 reads CATHPPNGGGNEKLFF. CDR3 DNA sequence: TGTGCCACCCACCCCCCCAACGGGGGAGGCAATGAAAAACTGTTTTTT.

The chain has TRBV6-5 and TRBJ1-1, with 10 bases that match TRBD1. From germline, CDR1 is MNHEY and CDR2 SVGAGI. J gave up 6 bases and V 4 bases, and 5 bases lay outside the gene matches. The CDR3 has 14 residues. The CDR3 DNA reads as TGTGCCAGCAGTTCAGACAGGGGGCTCGCTGAAGCTTTCTTT. Its translation: CASSSDRGLAEAFF.

This chain joins TRBV5-1 and TRBJ1-1; tentative D call: TRBD1 (6 bases). Germline assignment: CDR1 SGHRS and CDR2 YFSETQ. The CDR3 spans 14 residues. V shed 4 bases and J shed 8 bases, with 18 bases lying between them. CDR3 in amino acids: CASSREDRSQEAFF. The CDR3 DNA reads TGCGCCAGCAGCAGAGAAGACAGGTCCCAAGAAGCTTTCTTT.

The chain joins TRBV4-2 to TRBJ2-7, with 10 bases aligning to TRBD2. The J segment lost 2 bases and the V segment lost 4 bases, leaving 8 bases of the junction unmatched. The CDR3 length is 16 residues. Germline V gene data show CDR1 as LGHNA and CDR2 as YNFKEQ. This chain's CDR3 is CASSLPSGGLTYEQYF. Here the CDR3 DNA reads TGTGCCAGCAGCCTTCCTAGCGGGGGCCTCACCTACGAGCAGTACTTC.

The chain combines TRBV5-8 with TRBJ1-5; 7 nucleotides match TRBD1. V lost 3 bases and J lost 5; bases outside the gene matches: 5. The CDR3 is 14 amino acids. Germline V gene data show CDR1 as SGHTS and CDR2 as YDEGEE. CDR3 in amino acids: CASSSRDSDQPQHF. DNA of the CDR3: TGTGCCAGCAGCTCCCGGGACAGTGATCAGCCCCAGCATTTT.

The chain has TRBV9 and TRBJ2-5, with a tentative D call TRBD1 (5 bases). This CDR3 is built from 17 residues. Germline CDR1 reads SGDLS; CDR2 reads YYNGEE. Trimming removed 0 bases at V and 1 base at J, with 16 bases between. The CDR3: CASSVVPGHPRQETQYF. The CDR3 nucleotides are TGTGCCAGCAGCGTAGTCCCCGGACATCCTCGCCAAGAGACCCAGTACTTC.

The V gene is TRBV2, the J gene TRBJ1-1; TRBD1 matches 8 bases. Germline CDR1 reads SNHLY; CDR2 reads FYNNEI. The junction had 1 base not matched to a gene; V was cut back by 6 bases and J by 1 base. CDR3 size: 13 residues. CDR3 sequence reads: CASRDRENTEAFF. For the CDR3, the DNA is TGTGCCAGCAGGGACAGGGAGAACACTGAAGCTTTCTTT.

CDR3 protein: CASSLGGSRAFF. The DNA of the CDR3 is TGTGCCAGCAGCTTGGGCGGGTCCCGAGCTTTCTTT. The J gene is TRBJ1-1, the V gene TRBV5-4; D unclear. V was trimmed by 0 bases and J by 10 bases, leaving 10 bases between them. Germline CDR1 and CDR2: SGHNT and YYREEE (reference sequence). This CDR3 is 12 amino acids long.

The J gene is TRBJ2-1, the V gene TRBV29-1, with TRBD1 matching over 9 bases. The germline V gene has CDR1 SQVTM and CDR2 ANQGSEA. The CDR3 spans 16 residues. After removal of 4 bases from V and 0 bases from J, the junction contained 7 bases not matched to a gene. The CDR3 spells CSVVGTGFSSYNEQFF. The CDR3 coding sequence is TGCAGCGTTGTCGGGACAGGGTTTAGCTCCTACAATGAGCAGTTCTTC.

This chain links TRBV4-3 with TRBJ1-1; D perhaps matches TRBD1 (6 bases). Germline assignment: CDR1 LGHNA and CDR2 YSLEER. Trimming pared 4 bases from V and 3 bases from J, leaving 15 bases between. The CDR3 is 15 residues long. This CDR3 reads CASSPMTGSDTEAFF. DNA for the CDR3: TGCGCCAGCAGCCCGATGACAGGTTCCGACACTGAAGCTTTCTTT.

The chain recombines TRBV4-1 with TRBJ2-2; maybe TRBD2 (6 bases). The CDR3 is made up of 13 amino acids. Deletions cut 0 bases from V and 8 bases from J, with 7 bases between. Germline CDR1 is MGHRA and CDR2 is YSYEKL. In DNA form, the CDR3 reads TGCGCCAGCAGCCAAGATCGGGGGGGGGAGCTGTTTTTT. Translated, it gives CASSQDRGGELFF.

This chain links TRBV29-1 with TRBJ1-2, with D unresolved. The germline V gene encodes CDR1 SQVTM and CDR2 ANQGSEA. This CDR3 is built from 12 residues. V lost 5 bases and J 9 bases, leaving 16 bases between the germline ends. CDR3 sequence reads: CSVNPQDRRYTF. Written as DNA, the CDR3 is TGCAGCGTTAATCCTCAGGATAGGCGCTACACCTTC.

The J gene is TRBJ2-2, the V gene TRBV29-1; TRBD2 matches 9 bases. CDR3 length: 14 residues. Germline CDR1 reads SQVTM; CDR2 reads ANQGSEA. The V gene end was trimmed by 7 bases and the J gene end by 7 bases; junction bases not matched to a gene: 10. CDR3: CSAEGGGAFGELFF. The CDR3 nucleotides read TGCAGCGCCGAAGGCGGGGGGGCGTTCGGGGAGCTGTTTTTT.

The chain has TRBV30 and TRBJ1-4; D is possibly TRBD1 (5 bases). The V gene's germline CDR1 is GTSNPN and CDR2 SVGIG (reference sequence). This CDR3 is built from 14 residues. V was cut by 5 bases and J by 8 bases, with 18 bases left in between. CDR3 nucleotide sequence: TGTGCCTGGGAGGGTGGGGGAGGACACGAAAAACTGTTTTTT. This sequence encodes CAWEGGGGHEKLFF.

V and J are TRBV28 and TRBJ1-1; unclear D gene. Trimming took off 3 bases at V and 4 bases at J, with 6 bases between the two ends. The CDR3 runs to 12 residues. Germline V gives CDR1 MDHEN, CDR2 SYDVKM. The CDR3 DNA reads as TGTGCCAGCAGTTTTTCGAGCACTGAAGCTTTCTTT. Amino acids: CASSFSSTEAFF.

V gene TRBV18 combines with J gene TRBJ1-1, with unresolved D. There are 13 residues in the CDR3. The V end lost 3 bases, the J end lost 1 base, and 6 bases lay between the germline ends. Germline CDR1 is KGHSH and CDR2 is LQKENI. The CDR3 loop is CASSPDWNTEAFF. As DNA, the CDR3 is TGTGCCAGCTCACCCGACTGGAACACTGAAGCTTTCTTT.

This rearrangement joins TRBV5-1 to TRBJ2-1, with 14 bases fitting TRBD2. CDR1 is SGHRS, CDR2 YFSETQ, per germline. The CDR3 length is 16 residues. With V trimmed by 4 bases and J by 10 bases, 10 bases remained unmatched. The CDR3 DNA sequence: TGCGCCAGCAGCGTGCGACTAGCGGGGGGGCCAAACGAGCAGTTCTTC. Protein: CASSVRLAGGPNEQFF. Full variable domain (remainder filled in from reference TRBV5-1 and TRBJ2-1): KAGVTQTPRYLIKTRGQQVTLSCSPISGHRSVSWYQQTPGQGLQFLFEYFSETQRNKGNFPGRFSGRQFSNSRSEMNVSTLELGDSALYLCASSVRLAGGPNEQFFGPGTRLTVL.

The chain couples TRBV5-8 to TRBJ1-5, with D possibly matching TRBD1 (6 bases). Germline assignment: CDR1 SGHTS and CDR2 YDEGEE. Trimming pared 2 bases from V and 3 bases from J, leaving 18 bases between. The CDR3 covers 17 residues. CDR3 in amino acids: CASSLYRVMGHNQPQHF. The CDR3 nucleotides read TGTGCCAGCAGCTTATACAGGGTGATGGGCCACAATCAGCCCCAGCATTTT. Using reference TRBV5-8 and TRBJ1-5 for the parts outside the CDR3, the full variable domain is EAGVTQSPTHLIKTRGQQATLRCSPISGHTSVYWYQQALGLGLQFLLWYDEGEERNRGNFPPRFSGRQFPNYSSELNVNALELEDSALYLCASSLYRVMGHNQPQHFGDGTRLSIL.

This chain connects TRBV6-1 to TRBJ1-2, with D tentatively TRBD1 (5 bases). Trimming shortened V by 3 bases and J by 4 bases, and 15 bases separated the two germline ends. From germline, CDR1 is MNHNS and CDR2 SASEGT. The CDR3 consists of 15 residues. For the CDR3, the DNA is TGTGCCAGCAGTGAGGGCAGGGAAAAGATCTATGGCTACACCTTC. This gives the protein CASSEGREKIYGYTF.

The rearrangement joins TRBV9 to TRBJ2-7; 9 bases agree with TRBD2. V shed 3 bases, J shed 2 bases, and the junction held 9 bases outside the gene matches. From germline, CDR1 is SGDLS and CDR2 YYNGEE. The CDR3 totals 16 residues. CDR3 region: CASSGHSGGRTYEQYF. In nucleotides, the CDR3 is TGTGCCAGCAGCGGACACAGCGGGGGGAGGACCTACGAGCAGTACTTC.